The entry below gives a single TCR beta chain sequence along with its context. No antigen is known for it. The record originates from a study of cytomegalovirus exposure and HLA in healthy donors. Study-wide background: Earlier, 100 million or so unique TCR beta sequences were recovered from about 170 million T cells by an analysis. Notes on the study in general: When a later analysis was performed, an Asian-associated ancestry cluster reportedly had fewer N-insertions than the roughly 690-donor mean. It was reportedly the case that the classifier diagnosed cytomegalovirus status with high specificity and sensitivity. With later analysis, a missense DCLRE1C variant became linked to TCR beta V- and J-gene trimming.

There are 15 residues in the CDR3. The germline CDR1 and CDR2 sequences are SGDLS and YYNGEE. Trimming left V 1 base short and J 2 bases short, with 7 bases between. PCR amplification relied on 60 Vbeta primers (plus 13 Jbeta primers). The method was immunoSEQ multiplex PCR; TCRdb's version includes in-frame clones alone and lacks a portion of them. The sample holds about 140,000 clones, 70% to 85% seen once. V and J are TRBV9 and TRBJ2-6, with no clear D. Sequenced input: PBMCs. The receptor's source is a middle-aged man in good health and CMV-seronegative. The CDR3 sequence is CASSVNGPGANVLTF. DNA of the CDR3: TGTGCCAGCAGCGTAAATGGCCCTGGGGCCAACGTCCTGACTTTC.